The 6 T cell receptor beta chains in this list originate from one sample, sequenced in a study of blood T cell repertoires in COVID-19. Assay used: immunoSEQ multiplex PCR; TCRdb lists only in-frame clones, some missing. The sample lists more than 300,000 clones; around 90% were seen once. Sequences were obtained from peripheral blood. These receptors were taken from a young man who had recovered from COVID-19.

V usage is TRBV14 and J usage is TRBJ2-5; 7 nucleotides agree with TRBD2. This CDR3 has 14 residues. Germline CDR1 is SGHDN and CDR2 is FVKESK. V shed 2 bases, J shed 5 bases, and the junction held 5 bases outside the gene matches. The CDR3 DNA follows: TGTGCCAGCAGCCAATTGCGGGAGCGGGAGACCCAGTACTTC. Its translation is CASSQLRERETQYF.

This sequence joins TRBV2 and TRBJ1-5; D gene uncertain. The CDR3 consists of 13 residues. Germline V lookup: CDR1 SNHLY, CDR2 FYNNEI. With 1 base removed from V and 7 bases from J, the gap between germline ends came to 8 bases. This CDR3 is CASSEGWSQPQHF. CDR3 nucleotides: TGTGCCAGCAGTGAAGGGTGGAGCCAGCCCCAGCATTTT.

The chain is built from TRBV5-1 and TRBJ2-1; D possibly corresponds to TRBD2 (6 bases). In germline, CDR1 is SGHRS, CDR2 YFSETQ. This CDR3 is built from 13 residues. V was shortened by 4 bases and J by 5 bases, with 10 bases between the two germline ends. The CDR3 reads CASSPGTDNEQFF. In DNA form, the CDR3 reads TGCGCCAGCAGCCCCGGGACTGACAATGAGCAGTTCTTC. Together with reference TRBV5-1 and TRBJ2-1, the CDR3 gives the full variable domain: KAGVTQTPRYLIKTRGQQVTLSCSPISGHRSVSWYQQTPGQGLQFLFEYFSETQRNKGNFPGRFSGRQFSNSRSEMNVSTLELGDSALYLCASSPGTDNEQFFGPGTRLTVL.

CDR3: CASSPGTGVYEQYF. The CDR3 DNA reads as TGCGCCAGCAGCCCCGGGACAGGGGTCTACGAGCAGTACTTC. The chain uses TRBV5-1 and TRBJ2-7, with TRBD1 matching over 10 bases. Germline-derived CDR1 and CDR2 are SGHRS and YFSETQ. After removal of 4 bases from V and 3 bases from J, the junction contained 4 bases not matched to a gene. The CDR3 contains 14 residues. The complete variable domain, with remaining parts taken from reference TRBV5-1 and TRBJ2-7, reads KAGVTQTPRYLIKTRGQQVTLSCSPISGHRSVSWYQQTPGQGLQFLFEYFSETQRNKGNFPGRFSGRQFSNSRSEMNVSTLELGDSALYLCASSPGTGVYEQYFGPGTRLTVT.

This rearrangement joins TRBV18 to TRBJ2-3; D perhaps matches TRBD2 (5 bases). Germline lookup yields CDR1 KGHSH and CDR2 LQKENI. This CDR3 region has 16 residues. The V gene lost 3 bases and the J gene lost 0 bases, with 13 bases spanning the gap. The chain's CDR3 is CASSPLSGTSTDTQYF. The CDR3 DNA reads TGTGCCAGCTCACCCCTGAGCGGAACTAGCACAGATACGCAGTATTTT.

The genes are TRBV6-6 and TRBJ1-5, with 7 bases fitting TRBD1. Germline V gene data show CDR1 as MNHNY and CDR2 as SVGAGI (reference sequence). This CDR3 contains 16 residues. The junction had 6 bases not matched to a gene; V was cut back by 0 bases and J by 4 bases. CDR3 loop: CASSYSLDRVNQPQHF. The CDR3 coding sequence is TGTGCCAGCAGTTACTCGTTAGACAGGGTAAATCAGCCCCAGCATTTT.